The following is a T cell receptor (beta chain) sequence with its context. This sample is part of a study of blood T cell repertoires in COVID-19. Original processing notes: Amplified reference gene primers provided the basis for estimating nucleated cell counts. Assay used: immunoSEQ multiplex PCR; TCRdb lists only in-frame clones, some missing. V and J calls plus clone size are reproduced from that table; the DNA served to infer D and trimming. Of some 310,000 clones listed, roughly 90% are singletons. This CDR3 comprises 17 residues. Patients at the Seattle site were enrolled during active infection and followed longitudinally.

V usage is TRBV21-1 and J usage is TRBJ2-1; TRBD2 was called by the table and not checked on the DNA. TRBV21-1 is recorded as a pseudogene. Material: peripheral blood. This TCR was recovered from a woman aged 25 to 39 with COVID-19, enrolled during active disease. The CDR3 region is CASSQGLGLAGYNEQFF. The CDR3 DNA reads as TGTGCCAGCAGCCAAGGGCTAGGACTAGCGGGCTACAATGAGCAGTTCTTC.